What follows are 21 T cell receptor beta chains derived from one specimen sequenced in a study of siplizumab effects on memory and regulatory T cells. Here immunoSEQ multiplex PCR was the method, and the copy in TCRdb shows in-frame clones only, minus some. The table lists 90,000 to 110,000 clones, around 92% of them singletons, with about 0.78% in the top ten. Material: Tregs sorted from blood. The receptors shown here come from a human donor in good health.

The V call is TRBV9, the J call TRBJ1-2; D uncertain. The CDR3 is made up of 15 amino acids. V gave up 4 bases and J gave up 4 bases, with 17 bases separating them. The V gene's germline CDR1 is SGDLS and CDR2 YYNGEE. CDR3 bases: TGTGCCAGCAGCCCTGGCGCCTCCTCCGGCTATGGCTACACCTTC. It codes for CASSPGASSGYGYTF.

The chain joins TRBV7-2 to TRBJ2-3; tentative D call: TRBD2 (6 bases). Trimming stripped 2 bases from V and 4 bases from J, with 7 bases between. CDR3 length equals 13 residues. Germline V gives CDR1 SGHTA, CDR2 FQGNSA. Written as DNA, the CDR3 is TGTGCCAGCAGCTTACCGGGGGCAGATACGCAGTATTTT. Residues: CASSLPGADTQYF.

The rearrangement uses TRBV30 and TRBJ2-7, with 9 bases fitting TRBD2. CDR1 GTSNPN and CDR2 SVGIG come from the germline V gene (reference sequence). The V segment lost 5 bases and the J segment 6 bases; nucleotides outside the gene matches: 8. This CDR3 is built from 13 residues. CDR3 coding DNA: TGTGCCTGGGTGGAGGGACTAGCCGGCGAGCAGTACTTC. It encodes CAWVEGLAGEQYF.

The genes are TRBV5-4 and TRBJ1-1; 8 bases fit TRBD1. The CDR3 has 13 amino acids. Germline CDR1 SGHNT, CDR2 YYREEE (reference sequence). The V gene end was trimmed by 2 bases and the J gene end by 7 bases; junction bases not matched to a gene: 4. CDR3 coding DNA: TGTGCCAGCAGCTTTGACAGGGGATTTGAAGCTTTCTTT. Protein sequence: CASSFDRGFEAFF. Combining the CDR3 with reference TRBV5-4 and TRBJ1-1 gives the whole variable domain ETGVTQSPTHLIKTRGQQVTLRCSSQSGHNTVSWYQQALGQGPQFIFQYYREEENGRGNFPPRFSGLQFPNYSSELNVNALELDDSALYLCASSFDRGFEAFFGQGTRLTVV.

CDR3 region: CASASPSSIYNEQFF. For the CDR3, the DNA is TGTGCCAGTGCGTCCCCATCTAGCATCTACAATGAGCAGTTCTTC. The rearrangement uses TRBV5-6 and TRBJ2-1; maybe TRBD2 (5 bases). This CDR3 contains 15 residues. Germline assignment: CDR1 SGHDT and CDR2 YYEEEE. Trimming removed 8 bases from V and 3 bases from J, with 18 bases in between.

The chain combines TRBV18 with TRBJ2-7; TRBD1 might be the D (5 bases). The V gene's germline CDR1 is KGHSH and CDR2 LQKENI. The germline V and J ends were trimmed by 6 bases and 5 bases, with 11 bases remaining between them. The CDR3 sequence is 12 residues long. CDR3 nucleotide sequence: TGTGCCAGCTCTCTCGGACAAAACGAGCAGTACTTC. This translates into CASSLGQNEQYF.

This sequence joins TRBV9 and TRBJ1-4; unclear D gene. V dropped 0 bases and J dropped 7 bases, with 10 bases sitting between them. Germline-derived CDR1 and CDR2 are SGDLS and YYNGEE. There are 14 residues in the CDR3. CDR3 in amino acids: CASSVGGFGEKLFF. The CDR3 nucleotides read TGTGCCAGCAGCGTAGGGGGTTTTGGTGAAAAACTGTTTTTT.

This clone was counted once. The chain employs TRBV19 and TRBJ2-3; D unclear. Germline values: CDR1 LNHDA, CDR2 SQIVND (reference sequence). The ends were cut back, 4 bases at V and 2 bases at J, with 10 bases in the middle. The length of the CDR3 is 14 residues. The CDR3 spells CASSTLTTTDTQYF. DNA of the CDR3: TGTGCCAGTAGTACCCTAACTACCACAGATACGCAGTATTTT.

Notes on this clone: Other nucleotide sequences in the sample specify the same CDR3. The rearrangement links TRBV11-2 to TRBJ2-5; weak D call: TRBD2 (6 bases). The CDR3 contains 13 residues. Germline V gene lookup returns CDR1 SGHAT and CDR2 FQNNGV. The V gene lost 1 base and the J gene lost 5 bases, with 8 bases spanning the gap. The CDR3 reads CASSLGLGETQYF. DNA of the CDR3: TGTGCCAGCAGCTTAGGACTAGGCGAGACCCAGTACTTC. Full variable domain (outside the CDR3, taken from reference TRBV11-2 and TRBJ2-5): EAGVAQSPRYKIIEKRQSVAFWCNPISGHATLYWYQQILGQGPKLLIQFQNNGVVDDSQLPKDRFSAERLKGVDSTLKIQPAKLEDSAVYLCASSLGLGETQYFGPGTRLLVL.

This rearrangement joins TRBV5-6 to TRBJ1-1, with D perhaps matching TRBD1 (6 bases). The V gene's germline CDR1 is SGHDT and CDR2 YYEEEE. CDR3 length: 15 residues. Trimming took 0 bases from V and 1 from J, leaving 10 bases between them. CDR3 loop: CASSLGQVRNTEAFF. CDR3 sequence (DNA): TGTGCCAGCAGCTTGGGACAGGTCAGGAACACTGAAGCTTTCTTT.

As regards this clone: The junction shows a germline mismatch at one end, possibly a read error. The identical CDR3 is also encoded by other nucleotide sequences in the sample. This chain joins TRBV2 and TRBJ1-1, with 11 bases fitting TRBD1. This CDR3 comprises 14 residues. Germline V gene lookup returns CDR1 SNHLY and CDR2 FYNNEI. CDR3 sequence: CASSADRGPTEAFF. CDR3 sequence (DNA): TGTGCTAGCAGTGCGGACAGGGGGCCTACTGAAGCTTTCTTT.

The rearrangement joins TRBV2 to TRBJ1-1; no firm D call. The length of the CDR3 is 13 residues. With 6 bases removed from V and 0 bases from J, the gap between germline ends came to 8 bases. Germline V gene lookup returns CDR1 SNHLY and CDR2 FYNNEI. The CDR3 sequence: CASRAFMNTEAFF. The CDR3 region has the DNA TGTGCCAGCAGGGCGTTTATGAACACTGAAGCTTTCTTT. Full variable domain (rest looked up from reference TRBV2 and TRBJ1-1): EPEVTQTPSHQVTQMGQEVILRCVPISNHLYFYWYRQILGQKVEFLVSFYNNEISEKSEIFDDQFSVERPDGSNFTLKIRSTKLEDSAMYFCASRAFMNTEAFFGQGTRLTVV.

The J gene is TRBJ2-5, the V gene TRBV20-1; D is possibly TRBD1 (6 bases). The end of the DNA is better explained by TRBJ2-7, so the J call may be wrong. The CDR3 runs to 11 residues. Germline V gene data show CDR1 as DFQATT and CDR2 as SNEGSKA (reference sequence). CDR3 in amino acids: CSASRGREQYF. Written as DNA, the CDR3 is TGCAGTGCTAGCAGGGGCCGCGAGCAGTACTTC.

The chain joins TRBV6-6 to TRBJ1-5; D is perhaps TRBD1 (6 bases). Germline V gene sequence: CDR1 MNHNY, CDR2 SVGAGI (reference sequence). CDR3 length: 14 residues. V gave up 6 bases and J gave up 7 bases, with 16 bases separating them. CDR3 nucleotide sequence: TGTGCCAGCAGACAGACAGGCCGTGAACAGCCCCAGCATTTT. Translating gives CASRQTGREQPQHF.

The CDR3 coding sequence is TGTGCCAGCAGCCAACCGGGACAGGGGTTGTACGAGCAGTACTTC. Translated: CASSQPGQGLYEQYF. The chain employs TRBV4-2 and TRBJ2-7; 10 nucleotides align to TRBD1. CDR1 and CDR2 from the germline V gene are LGHNA and YNFKEQ. V lost 2 bases and J lost 4; bases outside the gene matches: 5. This CDR3 has 15 amino acids.

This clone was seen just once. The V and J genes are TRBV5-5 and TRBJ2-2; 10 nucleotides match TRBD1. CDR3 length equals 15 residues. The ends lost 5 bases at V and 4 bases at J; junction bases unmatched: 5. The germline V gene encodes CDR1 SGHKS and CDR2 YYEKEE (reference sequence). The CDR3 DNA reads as TGTGCCAGCAGGTCAAGGGACAGGGGCACCGGGGAGCTGTTTTTT. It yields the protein CASRSRDRGTGELFF.

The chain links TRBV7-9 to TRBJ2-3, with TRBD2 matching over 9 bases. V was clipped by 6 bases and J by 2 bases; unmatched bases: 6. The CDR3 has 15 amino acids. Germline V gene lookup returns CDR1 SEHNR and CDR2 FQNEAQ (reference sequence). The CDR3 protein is CASSFSGGYTDTQYF. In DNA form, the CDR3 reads TGTGCCAGCAGTTTTAGCGGGGGTTACACAGATACGCAGTATTTT.

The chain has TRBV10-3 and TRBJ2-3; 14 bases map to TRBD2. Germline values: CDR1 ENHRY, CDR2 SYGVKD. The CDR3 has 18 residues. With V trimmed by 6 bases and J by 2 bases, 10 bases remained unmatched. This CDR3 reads CAIRETGTSGGPTDTQYF. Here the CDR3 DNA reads TGTGCCATCAGGGAAACCGGGACTAGCGGGGGACCCACAGATACGCAGTATTTT.

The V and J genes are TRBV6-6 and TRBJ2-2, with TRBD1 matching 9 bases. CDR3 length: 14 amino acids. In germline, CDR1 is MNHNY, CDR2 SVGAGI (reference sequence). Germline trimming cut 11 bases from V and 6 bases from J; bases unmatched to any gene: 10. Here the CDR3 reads CASAAYRGPGELFF. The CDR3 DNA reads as TGTGCCTCCGCGGCGTACAGGGGGCCCGGGGAGCTGTTTTTT.

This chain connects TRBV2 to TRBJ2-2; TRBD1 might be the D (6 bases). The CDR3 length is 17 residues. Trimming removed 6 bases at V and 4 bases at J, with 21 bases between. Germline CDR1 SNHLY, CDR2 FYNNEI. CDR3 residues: CASSNPGTRGFTGELFF. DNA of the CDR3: TGTGCCAGCAGCAACCCAGGGACAAGGGGGTTCACCGGGGAGCTGTTTTTT.

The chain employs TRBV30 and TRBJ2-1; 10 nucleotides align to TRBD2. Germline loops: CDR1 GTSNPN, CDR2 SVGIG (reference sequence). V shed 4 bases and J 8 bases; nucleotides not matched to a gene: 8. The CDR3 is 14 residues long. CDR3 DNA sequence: TGTGCCTGGACCCCAGCGGGAGGGCCATATGAGCAGTTCTTC. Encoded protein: CAWTPAGGPYEQFF.